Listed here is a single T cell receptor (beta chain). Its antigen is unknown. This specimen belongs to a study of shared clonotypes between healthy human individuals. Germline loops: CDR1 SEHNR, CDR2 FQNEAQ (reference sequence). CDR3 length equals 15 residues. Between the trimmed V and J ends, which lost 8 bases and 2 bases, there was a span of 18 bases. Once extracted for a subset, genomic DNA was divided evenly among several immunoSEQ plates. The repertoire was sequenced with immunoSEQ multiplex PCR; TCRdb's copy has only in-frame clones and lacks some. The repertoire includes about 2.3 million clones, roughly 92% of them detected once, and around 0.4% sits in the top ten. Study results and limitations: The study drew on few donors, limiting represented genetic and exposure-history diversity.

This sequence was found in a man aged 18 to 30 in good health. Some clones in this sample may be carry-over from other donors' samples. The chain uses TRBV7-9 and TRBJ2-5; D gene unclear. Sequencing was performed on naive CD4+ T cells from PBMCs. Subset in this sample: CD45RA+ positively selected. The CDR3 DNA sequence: TGTGCCAGCTCCTTAGGCAGTCCTCTTCAAGAGACCCAGTACTTC. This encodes CASSLGSPLQETQYF. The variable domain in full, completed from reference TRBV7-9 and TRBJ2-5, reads DTGVSQNPRHKITKRGQNVTFRCDPISEHNRLYWYRQTLGQGPEFLTYFQNEAQLEKSRLLSDRFSAERPKGSFSTLEIQRTEQGDSAMYLCASSLGSPLQETQYFGPGTRLLVL.